This T cell receptor beta chain came from a study of a mutant IDH1 vaccine in newly diagnosed glioma. Study as a whole: Patients previously underwent radiotherapy, temozolomide, or both, and most underwent both.

This clone has just one count. Its antigen remains unidentified. Study-wide results and limits: In approximately 92% of patients, immune responses induced by the vaccine occurred. Apparently unrelated to pseudoprogression were changes in the top peripheral T cell clonotypes.

The time point is: week 11, during vaccination. All doses held 300 ug of mutant IDH1 20-mer peptide, with topical imiquimod. The table came from immunoSEQ multiplex PCR; TCRdb's copy has only in-frame clones and leaves some out. The sample consists of under 150,000 clones, 90% of them appearing once. Trimming took 0 bases from V and 2 from J, leaving 11 bases between them. Germline V gene sequence: CDR1 GTSNPN, CDR2 SVGIG (reference sequence). The CDR3 extends over 14 amino acids. This receptor was identified in a woman between 45 and 65 years old with glioma. This sample comprised PBMCs, obtained from a glioma patient whose treatment included an IDH1 peptide vaccine. The gene calls are TRBV30 and TRBJ2-7; D might be TRBD1 (6 bases). The CDR3 sequence is CAWSVSGATYEQYF. CDR3 nucleotide sequence: TGTGCCTGGAGTGTATCAGGGGCAACCTACGAGCAGTACTTC.